The T cell receptor (beta chain) described here comes from a study of T cell responses to AZD1222 COVID-19 vaccine. Regarding the study as a whole: The CD4 TCRs associated with vaccination extended across spike and predominated at 160-218 and 743-854. Sampled repertoires all dated from after the peak T cell response. Spike-specific TCR breadth and depth grew following two AZD1222 doses. Nearly half of the spike-specific TCRs reportedly recognize variant regions that carry no mutations.

The table came from immunoSEQ multiplex PCR; TCRdb's copy has only in-frame clones and leaves some out. The sample has some 200,000 clones, 90% seen once. Trimming cost V 4 bases and J 2 bases; bases outside gene matches: 2. This CDR3 has 15 amino acids. The germline V gene encodes CDR1 SGHKS and CDR2 YYEKEE (reference sequence). With respect to this clone: Its antigen is unidentified.

This clonotype originated in an adult in good health. Sequenced here: peripheral blood, sampled on day 0 of AZD1222 vaccination. The V and J genes are TRBV5-5 and TRBJ2-6, with 8 positions matching TRBD1. This chain's CDR3 is CASSVTGAGANVLTF. The CDR3 DNA sequence: TGTGCCAGCAGCGTGACAGGGGCTGGGGCCAACGTCCTGACTTTC.